These 21 T cell receptor beta chains share one sample of origin, sequenced in a study of vaccination and CD4 T cells after COVID-19. Time point given: late sampling 161 to 241 days after vaccination in a few convalescent patients. As to treatment: roughly ten-day PBMC culture with coronavirus spike peptide pools or control peptides (ViraFEST assay). These receptors are not linked to any known antigen. The study sequenced cultured CD4+ T cell DNA using the Oncomine TCR Beta short-read assay. TCRdb fed the PCR reads into MiXCR, producing one record per CDR3 protein. The data show 20,000 to 30,000 distinct CDR3 sequences, around two fifths seen once. This sample comprised CD4+ T cells from blood, cultured in vitro, obtained about 7 months after SARS-CoV-2 vaccination. The source is a human donor who had recovered from COVID-19.

This clonotype was seen a few times. The rearrangement links TRBV28 to TRBJ1-2; perhaps TRBD1 as D (6 bases). Trimming left V 4 bases short and J 8 bases short, with 11 bases between. The CDR3 is 12 residues long. Germline V gives CDR1 MDHEN, CDR2 SYDVKM. CDR3 sequence reads: CASSYQGYGYTF. In DNA, the CDR3 is TGTGCCAGCAGTTACCAGGGGTACGGCTACACCTTC.

This clonotype turned up a few times. The chain links TRBV7-2 to TRBJ2-5; the match to TRBD2 covers 12 bases. Germline values: CDR1 SGHTA, CDR2 FQGNSA. The CDR3 covers 19 residues. Trimming removed 1 base from V and 4 bases from J; junction bases left unmatched: 13. CDR3 sequence reads: CASSLGSSGRAGSGETQYF. The DNA of the CDR3 is TGTGCCAGCAGCTTAGGGTCTAGCGGGAGGGCCGGTTCAGGAGAGACCCAGTACTTC.

This clonotype appeared a single time. J is TRBJ2-1 and V is TRBV5-1; 9 nucleotides line up with TRBD2. CDR3 length equals 13 residues. J lost 9 bases, V lost 3 bases, and 4 bases had no gene match. CDR1 is SGHRS and CDR2 is YFSETQ in the germline V gene. CDR3 residues: CASSWGLAREQFF. CDR3 DNA sequence: TGCGCCAGCAGCTGGGGACTAGCCCGTGAGCAGTTCTTC.

The chain employs TRBV6-5 and TRBJ2-7; D unclear. The CDR3 has 15 amino acids. Germline V gene lookup returns CDR1 MNHEY and CDR2 SVGAGI. The V and J ends lost 2 bases and 4 bases respectively, with 15 bases between them. CDR3 DNA: TGTGCCAGCAGTTACGTAGACTCCATACGTTACGAGCAGTACTTC. Translation: CASSYVDSIRYEQYF.

This clonotype is a singleton in its sample. The chain couples TRBV11-2 to TRBJ2-5; TRBD1 might be the D (6 bases). Germline V CDR1 and CDR2: SGHAT, FQNNGV. The CDR3 length is 15 residues. V was shortened by 5 bases and J by 1 base, with 14 bases between the two germline ends. CDR3 amino acids: CASSIQGTPQETQYF. The CDR3, as DNA: TGTGCCAGCAGCATCCAGGGGACCCCCCAAGAGACCCAGTACTTC.

This clonotype has a handful of counts. The V gene is TRBV6-5, the J gene TRBJ1-1; 8 bases map to TRBD1. The CDR3 length is 15 residues. V trimming: 4 bases; J trimming: 6 bases; junction bases outside the gene matches: 10. CDR1 and CDR2 from the germline V gene are MNHEY and SVGAGI. CDR3 coding DNA: TGTGCCAGCAGTTCCAGGGGGCGCGGTCCCGCTGAAGCTTTCTTT. This sequence encodes CASSSRGRGPAEAFF.

V gene TRBV7-2 combines with J gene TRBJ1-2; TRBD1 matches at 7 bases. The germline gives CDR1 SGHTA, CDR2 FQGNSA. V was pared by 1 base and J by 5 bases, with 4 bases of the junction left unmatched. The length of the CDR3 is 14 residues. CDR3 sequence reads: CASSLEVRGYGYTF. The CDR3 DNA sequence: TGTGCCAGCAGCTTAGAGGTCAGGGGGTATGGCTACACCTTC.

V is TRBV6-2 or TRBV6-3 and J is TRBJ2-7; possibly TRBD1 for D (6 bases). The CDR3 is 13 residues long. Germline CDR1 is MNHEY and CDR2 is SVGEGT. Trimming took off 6 bases at V and 0 bases at J, with 9 bases between the two ends. The CDR3 DNA reads TGTGCCAGCAGAAGGACAGTCTCCTACGAGCAGTACTTC. It is translated as CASRRTVSYEQYF.

This clonotype was seen only a few times. The J gene is TRBJ2-1, the V gene TRBV6-2 or TRBV6-3, with 11 bases aligning to TRBD2. V lost 0 bases to trimming and J lost 3 bases; unmatched junction nucleotides: 4. This CDR3 has 17 residues. Germline values: CDR1 MNHEY, CDR2 SVGEGT. As DNA, the CDR3 is TGTGCCAGCAGTTACTCCCCGACTAGCGGGATCTACAATGAGCAGTTCTTC. This encodes CASSYSPTSGIYNEQFF.

This chain joins TRBV6-5 and TRBJ2-1; no definite D call. V lost 2 bases to trimming and J lost 4 bases, with 12 bases between them. CDR1 is MNHEY, CDR2 SVGAGI, per germline. This CDR3 contains 15 residues. This chain's CDR3 is CASSYGDPGYNEQFF. The CDR3 coding sequence is TGTGCCAGCAGTTACGGAGACCCAGGTTACAATGAGCAGTTCTTC.

About this clonotype: An end of the junction differs from the germline gene, which may be a read error. V and J are TRBV7-8 and TRBJ2-5, with a tentative D call TRBD1 (5 bases). This CDR3 is built from 14 residues. Per germline, CDR1 SGHVS and CDR2 FQNEAQ. CDR3 amino acids: CTSSLTGPQETQYF. DNA for the CDR3: TGTACCAGCAGCTTAACAGGACCCCAAGAGACCCAGTACTTC.

The V gene is TRBV7-3, the J gene TRBJ2-1; D could derive from TRBD1 or TRBD2 (5 bases each). Germline values: CDR1 SGHTA, CDR2 FQGTGA. Trimming left V 1 base short and J 8 bases short, with 15 bases between. The CDR3 has 15 residues. The CDR3 DNA reads as TGTGCCAGCAGCTTAAATTGGGACCCGGGCCATGAGCAGTTCTTC. Its protein is CASSLNWDPGHEQFF.

Only a few counts were recorded for this clonotype. The chain has TRBV6-1 and TRBJ1-2; 9 nucleotides align to TRBD1. This CDR3 comprises 13 residues. The V and J ends lost 5 bases and 8 bases, in that order; junction bases with no gene match: 6. In germline, CDR1 is MNHNS, CDR2 SASEGT. In nucleotides, the CDR3 is TGTGCCAGCAGTCCCCGGACAGGGGAGGGCTACACCTTC. Translation gives CASSPRTGEGYTF.

Points on this clonotype: The junction differs from germline at one of its ends, possibly a read error. The chain employs TRBV20-1 and TRBJ2-1, with D hard to call. This CDR3 has 13 amino acids. Germline V lookup: CDR1 DFQATT, CDR2 SNEGSKA (reference sequence). CDR3 nucleotide sequence: TGCAGTGCTAGAACTAACTCCGACAATGAGCAGTTCTTC. Translated: CSARTNSDNEQFF.

The rearrangement uses TRBV7-2 and TRBJ2-7; 7 bases align to TRBD2. Germline V gene lookup returns CDR1 SGHTA and CDR2 FQGNSA. The length of the CDR3 is 16 residues. With 1 base clipped from V and 3 bases from J, the junction kept 9 bases outside the gene matches. CDR3 loop: CASSLGVWASGYEQYF. The CDR3 DNA sequence: TGTGCCAGCAGCTTAGGGGTTTGGGCTAGCGGCTACGAGCAGTACTTC.

A few counts support this clonotype. Here the CDR3 DNA reads TGCAGTGCTAGAGATACGGTGGGGACCTATGGCTACACCTTC. This encodes CSARDTVGTYGYTF. The chain uses TRBV20-1 and TRBJ1-2; tentative D call: TRBD1 (5 bases). Per the germline V gene, CDR1 is DFQATT and CDR2 is SNEGSKA (reference sequence). V lost 0 bases and J 4 bases, leaving 12 bases between the germline ends. The CDR3 is 14 amino acids.

This clonotype was counted between two and nine times. DNA for the CDR3: TGTGCCAGCAGTTACTCGACGGCGTACAGCTCCTACGAGCAGTACTTC. Residues: CASSYSTAYSSYEQYF. V is TRBV6-5 and J is TRBJ2-7, with D unresolved. V lost 0 bases to trimming and J lost 0 bases, with 12 bases between them. The CDR3 covers 16 residues. The germline gives CDR1 MNHEY, CDR2 SVGAGI.

The gene calls are TRBV20-1 and TRBJ2-2; D is perhaps TRBD1 (7 bases). The CDR3 has 14 residues. Trimming pared 8 bases from V and 8 bases from J, leaving 21 bases between. Germline V gene sequence: CDR1 DFQATT, CDR2 SNEGSKA (reference sequence). The CDR3 DNA reads TGCAGTCCTTCTCCAGGGGGGCGGATTGGGGAGCTGTTTTTT. It yields the protein CSPSPGGRIGELFF.

The CDR3 protein is CSVGDRSQPQHF. The CDR3 DNA follows: TGCAGCGTTGGGGACCGTAGTCAGCCCCAGCATTTT. The V call is TRBV29-1, the J call TRBJ1-5, with D tentatively TRBD1 (5 bases). Trimming stripped 4 bases from V and 6 bases from J, with 10 bases between. The CDR3 runs 12 residues. From germline, CDR1 is SQVTM and CDR2 ANQGSEA.

This clonotype was seen a few times. This chain joins TRBV15 and TRBJ2-2; D is unresolved. The V gene's germline CDR1 is LNHNV and CDR2 YYDKDF (reference sequence). The CDR3 has 15 amino acids. Deletions cut 0 bases from V and 4 bases from J, with 9 bases between. CDR3: CATSRDSWGTGELFF. The CDR3 DNA follows: TGTGCCACCAGCAGAGATTCGTGGGGCACCGGGGAGCTGTTTTTT.

This clonotype was observed a few times. The chain couples TRBV28 to TRBJ2-7; no clear D. Germline V gives CDR1 MDHEN, CDR2 SYDVKM. CDR3 length: 12 amino acids. The V end lost 5 bases, the J end lost 0 bases, and 5 bases lay between the germline ends. In DNA, the CDR3 is TGTGCCAGCAGTCCAAGCTCCTACGAGCAGTACTTC. Its translation is CASSPSSYEQYF.